The 14 T cell receptor beta chains listed next were all sequenced from one sample in a study of blood T cell repertoires in COVID-19. Assay used: immunoSEQ multiplex PCR; TCRdb lists only in-frame clones, some missing. Among approximately 100,000 clones listed, around 87% were seen once. Sequenced: peripheral blood. The receptors were gathered from a woman aged 25 to 45 with acute or convalescent COVID-19.

This clone is a singleton in its sample. V gene TRBV28 combines with J gene TRBJ1-5, with TRBD1 as a possible D gene (5 bases). Looked up from germline, CDR1 is MDHEN and CDR2 is SYDVKM. CDR3 length: 18 residues. V shed 5 bases and J shed 2 bases, with 22 bases lying between them. CDR3: CASSESQGGFYGNQPQHF. The DNA for the CDR3 is TGTGCCAGCAGTGAGTCCCAGGGAGGATTTTATGGCAATCAGCCCCAGCATTTT.

The chain employs TRBV6-5 and TRBJ2-7; 9 bases agree with TRBD1. Germline V gene sequence: CDR1 MNHEY, CDR2 SVGAGI. CDR3 length equals 14 residues. The J segment lost 6 bases and the V segment lost 5 bases, leaving 8 bases of the junction unmatched. As DNA, the CDR3 is TGTGCCAGCAGTACCGGGACAGGGTTGGGCGAGCAGTACTTC. Translation gives CASSTGTGLGEQYF.

The V gene is TRBV27, the J gene TRBJ1-5, with D unresolved. V gave up 0 bases and J gave up 1 base, with 7 bases separating them. The germline V gene encodes CDR1 MNHEY and CDR2 SMNVEV (reference sequence). The CDR3 consists of 15 residues. The CDR3 region has the DNA TGTGCCAGCAGTTTATCATTCGCGAGCAATCAGCCCCAGCATTTT. Translating gives CASSLSFASNQPQHF.

V usage is TRBV5-1 and J usage is TRBJ2-1, with 9 nucleotides matching TRBD1. V shed 5 bases and J 5 bases; nucleotides not matched to a gene: 14. Per germline, CDR1 SGHRS and CDR2 YFSETQ. This CDR3 comprises 17 residues. This CDR3 reads CASSLVVSDRGNNEQFF. The CDR3 DNA reads TGCGCCAGCAGTTTAGTAGTGTCGGACAGGGGTAACAATGAGCAGTTCTTC.

This sequence joins TRBV9 and TRBJ1-4, with a possible D match to TRBD1 (5 bases). The germline V gene has CDR1 SGDLS and CDR2 YYNGEE. The CDR3 runs 14 residues. With 0 bases removed from V and 8 bases from J, the gap between germline ends came to 11 bases. This CDR3 reads CASSVATGGEKLFF. DNA for the CDR3: TGTGCCAGCAGCGTAGCTACGGGGGGAGAAAAACTGTTTTTT. The whole variable domain, filled in from reference TRBV9 and TRBJ1-4, reads DSGVTQTPKHLITATGQRVTLRCSPRSGDLSVYWYQQSLDQGLQFLIQYYNGEERAKGNILERFSAQQFPDLHSELNLSSLELGDSALYFCASSVATGGEKLFFGSGTQLSVL.

The chain has TRBV11-2 and TRBJ2-7; 7 bases map to TRBD1. The germline V gene encodes CDR1 SGHAT and CDR2 FQNNGV. V shed 2 bases, J shed 6 bases, and the junction held 10 bases outside the gene matches. There are 15 residues in the CDR3. The CDR3 protein is CASSLPTGPGREQYF. The CDR3 DNA reads as TGTGCCAGCAGCTTACCGACAGGGCCAGGACGCGAGCAGTACTTC.

The chain recombines TRBV11-2 with TRBJ2-7; perhaps TRBD1 as D (5 bases). Germline V gene data show CDR1 as SGHAT and CDR2 as FQNNGV. V was shortened by 8 bases and J by 3 bases, with 11 bases between the two germline ends. The CDR3 has 12 amino acids. The CDR3 is CASGKDSYEQYF. The CDR3 DNA is TGTGCCAGCGGTAAAGACAGCTACGAGCAGTACTTC.

The chain links TRBV5-6 to TRBJ1-4, with D possibly matching TRBD1 (6 bases). Between the trimmed V and J ends, which lost 4 bases and 4 bases, there was a span of 14 bases. The CDR3 is 15 residues long. CDR1 and CDR2 from the germline V gene are SGHDT and YYEEEE. CDR3 amino acids: CASSQRTDINEKLFF. Here the CDR3 DNA reads TGTGCCAGCAGCCAAAGGACAGACATTAATGAAAAACTGTTTTTT.

The rearrangement links TRBV2 to TRBJ1-5; D is unresolved. CDR1 is SNHLY, CDR2 FYNNEI, per germline. Trimming cost V 8 bases and J 0 bases, with 5 bases left between them. The CDR3 consists of 12 residues. The CDR3 reads CASGPSNQPQHF. DNA of the CDR3: TGTGCCAGCGGCCCTAGCAATCAGCCCCAGCATTTT.

The rearrangement links TRBV7-9 to TRBJ1-2; TRBD1 is a possible D gene (5 bases). The V and J ends lost 4 bases and 1 base respectively, with 13 bases between them. Per the germline V gene, CDR1 is SEHNR and CDR2 is FQNEAQ (reference sequence). This CDR3 has 15 amino acids. CDR3 region: CASSSTDSLNYGYTF. The CDR3 DNA reads TGTGCCAGCAGCTCAACCGACAGTCTTAACTATGGCTACACCTTC. Supplemented by reference TRBV7-9 and TRBJ1-2, the full variable domain reads DTGVSQNPRHKITKRGQNVTFRCDPISEHNRLYWYRQTLGQGPEFLTYFQNEAQLEKSRLLSDRFSAERPKGSFSTLEIQRTEQGDSAMYLCASSSTDSLNYGYTFGSGTRLTVV.

CDR3 nucleotide sequence: TGTGCGTGTCGGGTGGACTATGGCTACACCTTC. Its protein is CACRVDYGYTF. The rearrangement uses TRBV12-3 or TRBV12-4 and TRBJ1-2; D is unresolved. This CDR3 is built from 11 residues.

The genes are TRBV19 and TRBJ2-5, with 10 bases fitting TRBD1. The CDR3 runs to 15 residues. Germline trimming cut 4 bases from V and 5 bases from J; bases unmatched to any gene: 7. In germline, CDR1 is LNHDA, CDR2 SQIVND (reference sequence). In nucleotides, the CDR3 is TGTGCCAGTAGTAAATCGACAGGGGGCGCGGAGACCCAGTACTTC. Protein: CASSKSTGGAETQYF.

Worth noting for this clone: In the same sample, other DNA sequences code for this CDR3. The chain recombines TRBV27 with TRBJ1-5; D is possibly TRBD1 (6 bases). The CDR3 extends over 14 amino acids. Between the trimmed V and J ends, which lost 5 bases and 1 base, there was a span of 9 bases. CDR1 is MNHEY and CDR2 is SMNVEV in the germline V gene (reference sequence). This CDR3 reads CASSPDRSNQPQHF. The CDR3 DNA sequence: TGTGCCAGCAGTCCAGACAGGAGCAATCAGCCCCAGCATTTT.

V and J are TRBV28 and TRBJ2-7; D is possibly TRBD1 (6 bases). Trimming shortened V by 5 bases and J by 2 bases, and 19 bases separated the two germline ends. Germline CDR1 MDHEN, CDR2 SYDVKM. CDR3 length: 16 residues. CDR3 in amino acids: CASSPPGQLGAYEQYF. As DNA, the CDR3 is TGTGCCAGCAGTCCCCCTGGACAGTTGGGGGCCTACGAGCAGTACTTC.